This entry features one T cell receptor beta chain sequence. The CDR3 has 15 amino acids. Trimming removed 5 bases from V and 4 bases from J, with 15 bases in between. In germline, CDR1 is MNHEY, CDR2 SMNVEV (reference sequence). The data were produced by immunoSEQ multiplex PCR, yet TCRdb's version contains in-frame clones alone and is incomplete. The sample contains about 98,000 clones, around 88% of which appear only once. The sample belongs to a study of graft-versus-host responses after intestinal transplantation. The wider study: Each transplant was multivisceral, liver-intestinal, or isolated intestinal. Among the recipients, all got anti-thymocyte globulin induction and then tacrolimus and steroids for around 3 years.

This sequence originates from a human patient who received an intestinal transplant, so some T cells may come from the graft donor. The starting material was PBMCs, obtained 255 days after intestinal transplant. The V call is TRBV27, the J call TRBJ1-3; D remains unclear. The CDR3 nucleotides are TGTGCCAGCAGTGGTGGAGGGATAGCCGGAAACACCATATATTTT. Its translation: CASSGGGIAGNTIYF.